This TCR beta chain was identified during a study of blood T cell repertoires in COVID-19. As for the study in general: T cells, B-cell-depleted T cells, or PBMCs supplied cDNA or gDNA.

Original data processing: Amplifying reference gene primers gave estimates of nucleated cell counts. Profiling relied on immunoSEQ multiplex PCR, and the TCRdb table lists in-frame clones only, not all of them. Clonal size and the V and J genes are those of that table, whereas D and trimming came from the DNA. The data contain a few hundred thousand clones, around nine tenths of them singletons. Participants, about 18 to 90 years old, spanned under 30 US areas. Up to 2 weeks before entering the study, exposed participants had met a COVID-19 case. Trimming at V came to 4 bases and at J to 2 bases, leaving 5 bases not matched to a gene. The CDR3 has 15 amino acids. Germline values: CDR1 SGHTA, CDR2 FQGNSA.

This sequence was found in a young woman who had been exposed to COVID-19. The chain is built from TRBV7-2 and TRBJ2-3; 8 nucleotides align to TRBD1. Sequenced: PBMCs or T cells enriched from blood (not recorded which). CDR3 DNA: TGTGCCAGCAGCTCCCAGGGGGCGGTCACAGATACGCAGTATTTT. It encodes CASSSQGAVTDTQYF.